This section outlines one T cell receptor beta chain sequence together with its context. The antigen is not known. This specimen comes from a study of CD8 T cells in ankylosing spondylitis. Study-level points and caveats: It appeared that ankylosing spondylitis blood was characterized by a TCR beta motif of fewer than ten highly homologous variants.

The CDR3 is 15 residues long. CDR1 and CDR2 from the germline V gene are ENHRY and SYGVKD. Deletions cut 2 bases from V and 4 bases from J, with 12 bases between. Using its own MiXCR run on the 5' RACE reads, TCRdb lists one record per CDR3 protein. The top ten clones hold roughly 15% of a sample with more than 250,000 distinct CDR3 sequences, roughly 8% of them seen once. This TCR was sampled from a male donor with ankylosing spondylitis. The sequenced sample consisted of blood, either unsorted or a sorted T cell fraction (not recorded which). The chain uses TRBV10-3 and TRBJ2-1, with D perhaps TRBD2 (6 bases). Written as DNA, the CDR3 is TGTGCCATCAGTGAGGTGGGAGGCAAATACAATGAGCAGTTCTTC. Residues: CAISEVGGKYNEQFF.